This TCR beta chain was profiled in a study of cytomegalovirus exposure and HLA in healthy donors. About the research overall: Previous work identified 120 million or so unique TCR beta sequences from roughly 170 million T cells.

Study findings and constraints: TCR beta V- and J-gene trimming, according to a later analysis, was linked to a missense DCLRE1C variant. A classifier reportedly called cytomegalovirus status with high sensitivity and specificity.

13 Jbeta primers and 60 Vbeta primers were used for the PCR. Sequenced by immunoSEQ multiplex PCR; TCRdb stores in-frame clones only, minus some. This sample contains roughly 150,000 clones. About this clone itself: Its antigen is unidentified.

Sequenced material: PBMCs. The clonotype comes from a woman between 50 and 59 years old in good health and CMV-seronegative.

The CDR3 DNA follows: TGCGCCAGCAGCTTGAATGTAGGAGCGAACACTGAAGCTTTCTTT. Its translation: CASSLNVGANTEAFF. V gene TRBV5-1 combines with J gene TRBJ1-1; D gene unclear. Germline V gives CDR1 SGHRS, CDR2 YFSETQ. This CDR3 has 15 residues. The ends were cut back, 1 base at V and 1 base at J, with 11 bases in the middle. The full variable domain, rest sourced from reference TRBV5-1 and TRBJ1-1, is KAGVTQTPRYLIKTRGQQVTLSCSPISGHRSVSWYQQTPGQGLQFLFEYFSETQRNKGNFPGRFSGRQFSNSRSEMNVSTLELGDSALYLCASSLNVGANTEAFFGQGTRLTVV.